This T cell receptor beta chain originates from a study of early T cells in non-severe SARS-CoV-2 infection. Study information: Sequencing used unsorted whole-blood bulk RNA, so chains lack pairing.

The library protocol tagged individual cDNA molecules with unique molecular identifiers. A single record per CDR3 protein comes from TCRdb applying MiXCR to the 5' RACE reads. This sample has tens of thousands of distinct CDR3 sequences, with under 10% found just once. This clonotype has only a few counts. V was trimmed by 5 bases and J by 5 bases, leaving 12 bases between them. This CDR3 is built from 13 residues. Looked up from germline, CDR1 is MDHEN and CDR2 is SYDVKM. The sample was whole blood. The chain couples TRBV28 to TRBJ1-2, with D uncertain. This sequence originates from an adult who was a healthcare worker with PCR-confirmed SARS-CoV-2 infection or an uninfected control (not recorded which). CDR3 sequence (DNA): TGTGCCAGCAGTCCGATTCGGGGATATGGCTACACCTTC. As protein: CASSPIRGYGYTF.